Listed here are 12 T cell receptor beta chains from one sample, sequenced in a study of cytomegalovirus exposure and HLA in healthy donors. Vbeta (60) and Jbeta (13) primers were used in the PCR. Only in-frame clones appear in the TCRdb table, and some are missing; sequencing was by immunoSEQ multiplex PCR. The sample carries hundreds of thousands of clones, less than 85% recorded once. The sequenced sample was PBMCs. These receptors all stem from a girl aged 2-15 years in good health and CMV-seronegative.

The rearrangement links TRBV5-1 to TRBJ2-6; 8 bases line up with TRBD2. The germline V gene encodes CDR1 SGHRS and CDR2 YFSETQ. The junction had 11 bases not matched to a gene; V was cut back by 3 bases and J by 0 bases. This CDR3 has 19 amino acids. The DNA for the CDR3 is TGCGCCAGCAGCTCTTGGCGAACTAGCGGATACTCTGGGGCCAACGTCCTGACTTTC. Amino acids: CASSSWRTSGYSGANVLTF.

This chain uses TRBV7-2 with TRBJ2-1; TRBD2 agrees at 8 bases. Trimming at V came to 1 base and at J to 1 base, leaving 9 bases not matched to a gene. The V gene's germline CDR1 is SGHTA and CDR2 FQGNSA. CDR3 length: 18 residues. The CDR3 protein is CASSLDSWSGGSYNEQFF. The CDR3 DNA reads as TGTGCCAGCAGCTTAGATAGTTGGAGCGGGGGTTCCTACAATGAGCAGTTCTTC.

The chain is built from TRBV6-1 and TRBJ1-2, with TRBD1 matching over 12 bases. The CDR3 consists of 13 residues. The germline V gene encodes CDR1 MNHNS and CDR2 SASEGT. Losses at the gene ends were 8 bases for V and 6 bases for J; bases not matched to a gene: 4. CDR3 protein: CASVGQGANGYTF. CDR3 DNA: TGTGCCAGCGTGGGACAGGGGGCAAATGGCTACACCTTC.

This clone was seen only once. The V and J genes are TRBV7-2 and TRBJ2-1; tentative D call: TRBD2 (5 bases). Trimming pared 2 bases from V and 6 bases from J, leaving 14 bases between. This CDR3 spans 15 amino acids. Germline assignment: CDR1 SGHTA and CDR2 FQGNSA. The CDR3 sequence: CASSLSGVVFNEQFF. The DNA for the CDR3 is TGTGCCAGCAGCTTATCCGGGGTAGTGTTCAATGAGCAGTTCTTC.

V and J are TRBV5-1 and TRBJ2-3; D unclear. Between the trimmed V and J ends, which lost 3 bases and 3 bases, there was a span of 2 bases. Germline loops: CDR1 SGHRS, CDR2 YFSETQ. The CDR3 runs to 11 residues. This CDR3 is CASSSTDTQYF. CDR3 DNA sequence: TGCGCCAGCAGCTCAACAGATACGCAGTATTTT. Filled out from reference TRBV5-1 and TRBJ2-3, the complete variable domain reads KAGVTQTPRYLIKTRGQQVTLSCSPISGHRSVSWYQQTPGQGLQFLFEYFSETQRNKGNFPGRFSGRQFSNSRSEMNVSTLELGDSALYLCASSSTDTQYFGPGTRLTVL.

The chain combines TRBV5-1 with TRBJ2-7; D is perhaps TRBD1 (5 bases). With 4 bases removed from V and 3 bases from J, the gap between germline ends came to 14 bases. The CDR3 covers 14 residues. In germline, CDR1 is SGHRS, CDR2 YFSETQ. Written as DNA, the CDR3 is TGCGCCAGCAGCACCCAGACGGACATCTACGAGCAGTACTTC. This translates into CASSTQTDIYEQYF.

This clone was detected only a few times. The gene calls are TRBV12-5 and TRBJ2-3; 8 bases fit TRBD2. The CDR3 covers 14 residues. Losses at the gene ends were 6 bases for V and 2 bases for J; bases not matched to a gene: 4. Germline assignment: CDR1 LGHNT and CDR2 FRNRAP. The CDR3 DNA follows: TGTGCTAGTGGGCGGGGGGCCTCCACAGATACGCAGTATTTT. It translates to CASGRGASTDTQYF.

The CDR3 DNA reads as TGTGCCAGCAGCCTCCGGGACAGTCTCCACAATGAGCAGTTCTTC. It translates to CASSLRDSLHNEQFF. The chain carries TRBV5-5 and TRBJ2-1, with TRBD1 matching over 7 bases. The CDR3 covers 15 residues. In germline, CDR1 is SGHKS, CDR2 YYEKEE (reference sequence). The V segment lost 4 bases and the J segment 5 bases; nucleotides outside the gene matches: 9.

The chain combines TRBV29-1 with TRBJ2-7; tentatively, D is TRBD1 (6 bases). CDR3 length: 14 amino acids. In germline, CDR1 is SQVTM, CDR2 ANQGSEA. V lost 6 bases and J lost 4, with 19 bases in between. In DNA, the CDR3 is TGCAGCGTCTCGGACAGCCGTCGACAGTACGAGCAGTACTTC. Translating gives CSVSDSRRQYEQYF.

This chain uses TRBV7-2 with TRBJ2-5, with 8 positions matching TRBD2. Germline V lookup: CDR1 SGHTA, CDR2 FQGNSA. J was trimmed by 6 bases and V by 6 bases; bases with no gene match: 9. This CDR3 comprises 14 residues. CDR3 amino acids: CASRVGGGEKTQYF. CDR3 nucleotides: TGTGCCAGCAGAGTCGGGGGGGGCGAAAAGACCCAGTACTTC.

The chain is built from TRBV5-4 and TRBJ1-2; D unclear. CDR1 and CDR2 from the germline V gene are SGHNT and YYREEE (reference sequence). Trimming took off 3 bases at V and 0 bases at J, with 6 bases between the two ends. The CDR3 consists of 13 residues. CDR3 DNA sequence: TGTGCCAGCAGCTCGGGTGCTAACTATGGCTACACCTTC. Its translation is CASSSGANYGYTF.

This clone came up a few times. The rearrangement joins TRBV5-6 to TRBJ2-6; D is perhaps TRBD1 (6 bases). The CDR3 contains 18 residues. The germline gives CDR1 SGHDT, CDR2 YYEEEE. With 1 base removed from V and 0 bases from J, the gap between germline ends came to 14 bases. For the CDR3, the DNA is TGTGCCAGCAGCTTGTCGGGACACTTGAACTCTGGGGCCAACGTCCTGACTTTC. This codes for CASSLSGHLNSGANVLTF.